This TCR beta chain originates from a study of human T cells and chemical hapten exposure. In germline, CDR1 is MNHEY, CDR2 SMNVEV (reference sequence). The CDR3 length is 14 residues. V shed 6 bases and J shed 0 bases, with 11 bases lying between them. This clonotype was found a few times. Time point in this sample: patch test 3, about 24 weeks after DPC sensitization. Treatment defined: therapeutic diphenylcyclopropenone sensitization with weekly scalp DPC. Venepuncture was done earlier than the placement of each patch test. What the library attached to individual cDNA molecules were unique molecular identifiers. TCRdb fed the RACE reads into MiXCR, producing one record per CDR3 protein. Here the sample spans some 74,000 distinct CDR3 sequences, about an eighth being singletons.

This clonotype was obtained from a woman in her forties or fifties with alopecia areata. Some clones in this sample may be carry-over from other donors' samples. The sample here was whole blood, taken in connection with sensitization to the hapten diphenylcyclopropenone (DPC). The chain has TRBV27 and TRBJ1-1; D perhaps matches TRBD1 (5 bases). The CDR3: CASRLDRVNTEAFF. The CDR3 DNA is TGTGCCAGCAGGCTAGACAGAGTGAACACTGAAGCTTTCTTT.